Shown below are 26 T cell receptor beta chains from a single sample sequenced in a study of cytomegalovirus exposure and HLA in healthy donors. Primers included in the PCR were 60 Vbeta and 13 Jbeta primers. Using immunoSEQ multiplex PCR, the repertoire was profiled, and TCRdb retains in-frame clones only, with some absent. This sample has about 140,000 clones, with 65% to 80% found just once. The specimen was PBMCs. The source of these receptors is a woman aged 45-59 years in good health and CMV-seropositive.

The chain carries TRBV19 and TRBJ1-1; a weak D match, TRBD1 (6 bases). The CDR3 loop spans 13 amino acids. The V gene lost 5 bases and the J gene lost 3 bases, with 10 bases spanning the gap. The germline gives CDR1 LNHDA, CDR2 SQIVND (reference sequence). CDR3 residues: CASSPKGDTEAFF. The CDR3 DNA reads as TGTGCCAGTAGTCCGAAGGGGGACACTGAAGCTTTCTTT.

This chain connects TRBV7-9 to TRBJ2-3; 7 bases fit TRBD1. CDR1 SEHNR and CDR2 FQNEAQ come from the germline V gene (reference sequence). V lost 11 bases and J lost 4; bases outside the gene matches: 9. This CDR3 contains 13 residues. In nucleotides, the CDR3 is TGTGCCGGAAAACAGGGGAATGCAGATACGCAGTATTTT. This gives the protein CAGKQGNADTQYF.

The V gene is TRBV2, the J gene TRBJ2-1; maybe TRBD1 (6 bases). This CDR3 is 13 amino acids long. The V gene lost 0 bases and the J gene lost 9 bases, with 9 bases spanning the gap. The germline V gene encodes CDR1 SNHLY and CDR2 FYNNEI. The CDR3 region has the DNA TGTGCCAGCAGTGAAGCCAGGGGAAGTGAGCAGTTCTTC. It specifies CASSEARGSEQFF.

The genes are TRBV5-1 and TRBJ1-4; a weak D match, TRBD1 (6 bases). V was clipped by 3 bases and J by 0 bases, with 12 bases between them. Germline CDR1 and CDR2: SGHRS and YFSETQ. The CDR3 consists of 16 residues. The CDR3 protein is CASSSGQFPTNEKLFF. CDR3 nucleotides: TGCGCCAGCAGCTCTGGACAGTTCCCAACTAATGAAAAACTGTTTTTT.

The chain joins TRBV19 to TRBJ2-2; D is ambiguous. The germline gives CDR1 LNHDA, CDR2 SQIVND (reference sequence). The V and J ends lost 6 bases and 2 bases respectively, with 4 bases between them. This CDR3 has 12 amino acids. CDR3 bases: TGTGCCAGTAGACTTAACACCGGGGAGCTGTTTTTT. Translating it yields CASRLNTGELFF.

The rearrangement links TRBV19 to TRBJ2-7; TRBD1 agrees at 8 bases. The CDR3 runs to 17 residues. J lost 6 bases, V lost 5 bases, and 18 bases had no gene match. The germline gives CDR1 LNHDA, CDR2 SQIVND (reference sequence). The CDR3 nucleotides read TGTGCCAGTAGTTCTCCATACCGCGGACAGGGTTCATCCGAGCAGTACTTC. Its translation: CASSSPYRGQGSSEQYF.

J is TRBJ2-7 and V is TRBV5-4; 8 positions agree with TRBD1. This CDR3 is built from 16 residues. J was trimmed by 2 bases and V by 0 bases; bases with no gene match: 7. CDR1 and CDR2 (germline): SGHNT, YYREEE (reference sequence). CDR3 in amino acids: CASSLGQGFSTYEQYF. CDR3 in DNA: TGTGCCAGCAGCTTGGGACAGGGGTTCTCGACCTACGAGCAGTACTTC.

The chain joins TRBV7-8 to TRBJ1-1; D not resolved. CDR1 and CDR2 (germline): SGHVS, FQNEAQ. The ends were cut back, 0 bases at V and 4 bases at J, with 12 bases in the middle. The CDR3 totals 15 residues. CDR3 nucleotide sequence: TGTGCCAGCAGCTTAGCGCTGGGGAGTGGCACTGAAGCTTTCTTT. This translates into CASSLALGSGTEAFF.

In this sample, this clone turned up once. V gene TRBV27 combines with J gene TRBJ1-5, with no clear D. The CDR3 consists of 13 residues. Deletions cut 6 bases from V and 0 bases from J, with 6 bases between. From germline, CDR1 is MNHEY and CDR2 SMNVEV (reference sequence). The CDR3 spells CASSRSSNQPQHF. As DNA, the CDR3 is TGTGCCAGCAGCCGGTCTAGCAATCAGCCCCAGCATTTT.

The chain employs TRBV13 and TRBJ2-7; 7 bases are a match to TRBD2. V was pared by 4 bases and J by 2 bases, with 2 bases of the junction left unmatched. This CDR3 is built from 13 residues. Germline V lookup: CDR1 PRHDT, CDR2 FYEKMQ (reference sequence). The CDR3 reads CASSSGRAYEQYF. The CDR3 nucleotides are TGTGCCAGCAGCTCAGGGAGGGCCTACGAGCAGTACTTC.

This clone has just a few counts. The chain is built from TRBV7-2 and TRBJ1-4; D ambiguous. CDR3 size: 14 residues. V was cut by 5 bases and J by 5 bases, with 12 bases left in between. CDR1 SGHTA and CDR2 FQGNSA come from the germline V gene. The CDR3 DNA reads TGTGCCAGCAGCGACCGGACGGGAAATGAAAAACTGTTTTTT. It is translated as CASSDRTGNEKLFF.

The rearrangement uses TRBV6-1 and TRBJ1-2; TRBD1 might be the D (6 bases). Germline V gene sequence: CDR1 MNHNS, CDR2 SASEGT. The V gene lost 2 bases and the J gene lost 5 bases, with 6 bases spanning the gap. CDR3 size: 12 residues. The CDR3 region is CASSETGYGYTF. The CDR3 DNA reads TGTGCCAGCAGTGAAACAGGGTATGGCTACACCTTC.

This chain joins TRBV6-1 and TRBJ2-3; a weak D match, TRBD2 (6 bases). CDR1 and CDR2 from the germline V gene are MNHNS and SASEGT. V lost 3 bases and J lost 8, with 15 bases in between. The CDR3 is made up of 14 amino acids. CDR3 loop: CASSEGGGSGTQYF. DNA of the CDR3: TGTGCCAGCAGTGAGGGAGGAGGGAGCGGTACGCAGTATTTT.

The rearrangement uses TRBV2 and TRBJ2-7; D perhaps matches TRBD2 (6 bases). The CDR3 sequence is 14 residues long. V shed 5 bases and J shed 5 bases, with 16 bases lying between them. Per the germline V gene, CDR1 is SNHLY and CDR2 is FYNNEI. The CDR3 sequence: CASSWGTGADEQYF. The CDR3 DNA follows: TGTGCCAGCAGTTGGGGGACGGGAGCCGACGAGCAGTACTTC.

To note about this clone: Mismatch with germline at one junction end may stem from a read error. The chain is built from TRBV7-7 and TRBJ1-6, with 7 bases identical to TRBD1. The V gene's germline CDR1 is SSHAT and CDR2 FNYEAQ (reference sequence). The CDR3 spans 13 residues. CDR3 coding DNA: TGTGCTAGCAGCTCCGACAGGGCTTCACCCCTCCACTTT. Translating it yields CASSSDRASPLHF.

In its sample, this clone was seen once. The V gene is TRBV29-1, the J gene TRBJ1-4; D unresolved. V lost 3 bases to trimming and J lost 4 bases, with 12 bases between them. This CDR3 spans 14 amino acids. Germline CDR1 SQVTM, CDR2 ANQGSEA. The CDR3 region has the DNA TGCAGCGTTGAGGTGGCAGGTCTTAATGAAAAACTGTTTTTT. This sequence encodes CSVEVAGLNEKLFF.

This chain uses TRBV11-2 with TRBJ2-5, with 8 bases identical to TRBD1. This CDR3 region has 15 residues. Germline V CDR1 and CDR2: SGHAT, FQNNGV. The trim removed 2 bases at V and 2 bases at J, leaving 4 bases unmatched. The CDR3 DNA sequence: TGTGCCAGCAGCTTATCGGGGACAGGTCAAGAGACCCAGTACTTC. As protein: CASSLSGTGQETQYF.

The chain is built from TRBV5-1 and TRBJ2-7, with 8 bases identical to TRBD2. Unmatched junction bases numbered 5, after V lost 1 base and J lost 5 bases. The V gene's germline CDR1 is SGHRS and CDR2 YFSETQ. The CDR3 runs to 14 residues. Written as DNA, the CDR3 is TGCGCCAGCAGCTTGCAGGGACTAGATAACGAGCAGTACTTC. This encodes CASSLQGLDNEQYF.

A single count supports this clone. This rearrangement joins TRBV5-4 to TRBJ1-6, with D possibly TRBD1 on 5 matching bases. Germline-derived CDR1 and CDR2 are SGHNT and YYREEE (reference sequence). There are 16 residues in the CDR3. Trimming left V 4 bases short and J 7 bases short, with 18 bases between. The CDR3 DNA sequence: TGTGCCAGCAGCGCCCGGTCGGAGGGGCCAAATTCACCCCTCCACTTT. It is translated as CASSARSEGPNSPLHF.

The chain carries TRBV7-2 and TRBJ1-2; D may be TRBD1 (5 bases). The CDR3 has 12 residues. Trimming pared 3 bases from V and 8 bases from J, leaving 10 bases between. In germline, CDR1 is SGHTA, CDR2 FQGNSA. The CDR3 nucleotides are TGTGCCAGCAGCTTCCGGGACTCCGGCTACACCTTC. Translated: CASSFRDSGYTF. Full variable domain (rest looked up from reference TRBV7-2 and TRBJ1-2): GAGVSQSPSNKVTEKGKDVELRCDPISGHTALYWYRQSLGQGLEFLIYFQGNSAPDKSGLPSDRFSAERTGGSVSTLTIQRTQQEDSAVYLCASSFRDSGYTFGSGTRLTVV.

In DNA form, the CDR3 reads TGTGCCAGCAGCTCCTATCCGGGACAGGGACTTACAGATACGCAGTATTTT. Translated, it gives CASSSYPGQGLTDTQYF. The rearrangement uses TRBV7-8 and TRBJ2-3; 9 bases are shared with TRBD1. Germline-derived CDR1 and CDR2 are SGHVS and FQNEAQ. The V gene end was trimmed by 4 bases and the J gene end by 3 bases; junction bases not matched to a gene: 11. This CDR3 is 17 amino acids long.

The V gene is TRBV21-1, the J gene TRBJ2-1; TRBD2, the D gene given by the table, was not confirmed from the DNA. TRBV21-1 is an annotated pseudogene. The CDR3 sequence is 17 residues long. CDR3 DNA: TGTGCCAGCAGCAAGTTACGGCCGACTAGCGGGCCGAATGAGCAGTTCTTC. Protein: CASSKLRPTSGPNEQFF.

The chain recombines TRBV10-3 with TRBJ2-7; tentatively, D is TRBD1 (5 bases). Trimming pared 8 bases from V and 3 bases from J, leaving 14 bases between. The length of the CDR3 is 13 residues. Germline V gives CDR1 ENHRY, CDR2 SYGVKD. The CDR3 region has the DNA TGTGCCATCGGAATGGGTGACAGCTACGAGCAGTACTTC. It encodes CAIGMGDSYEQYF.

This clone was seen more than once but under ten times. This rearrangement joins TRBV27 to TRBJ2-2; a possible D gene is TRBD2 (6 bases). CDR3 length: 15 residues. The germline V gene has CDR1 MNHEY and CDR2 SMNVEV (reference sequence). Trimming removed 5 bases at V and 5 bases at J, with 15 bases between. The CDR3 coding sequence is TGTGCCAGCAGTCCCCTGCGGGGCGGGACCGGGGAGCTGTTTTTT. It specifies CASSPLRGGTGELFF.

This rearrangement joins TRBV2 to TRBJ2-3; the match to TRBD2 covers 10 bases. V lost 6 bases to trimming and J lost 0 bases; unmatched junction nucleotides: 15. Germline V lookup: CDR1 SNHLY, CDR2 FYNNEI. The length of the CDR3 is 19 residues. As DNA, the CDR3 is TGTGCCAGCAGGGCGACACTAGCGGGGTCCGGAGCTAGCACAGATACGCAGTATTTT. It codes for CASRATLAGSGASTDTQYF. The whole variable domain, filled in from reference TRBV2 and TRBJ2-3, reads EPEVTQTPSHQVTQMGQEVILRCVPISNHLYFYWYRQILGQKVEFLVSFYNNEISEKSEIFDDQFSVERPDGSNFTLKIRSTKLEDSAMYFCASRATLAGSGASTDTQYFGPGTRLTVL.

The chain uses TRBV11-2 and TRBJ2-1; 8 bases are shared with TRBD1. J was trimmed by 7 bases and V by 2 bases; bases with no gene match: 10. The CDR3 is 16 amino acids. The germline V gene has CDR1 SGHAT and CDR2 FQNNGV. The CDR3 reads CASSLSGTGNWNEQFF. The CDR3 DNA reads TGTGCCAGCAGCTTATCCGGGACAGGAAACTGGAATGAGCAGTTCTTC.